Below are 23 T cell receptor beta chains sequenced from a single sample in a study of blood T cell repertoires in COVID-19. Profiled with immunoSEQ multiplex PCR; TCRdb holds only in-frame clones, not every one. The sample carries 95,000 to 110,000 clones, 89% recorded once. The specimen was peripheral blood. The receptors here all came from a woman aged 60-75 years with acute or convalescent COVID-19.

This clone was seen only once. V and J are TRBV27 and TRBJ2-1; TRBD2 agrees at 11 bases. CDR1 and CDR2 from the germline V gene are MNHEY and SMNVEV (reference sequence). There are 16 residues in the CDR3. V shed 2 bases, J shed 6 bases, and the junction held 6 bases outside the gene matches. The CDR3 reads CASSLILAGGGNEQFF. CDR3 sequence (DNA): TGTGCCAGCAGTTTAATCCTAGCGGGAGGCGGCAATGAGCAGTTCTTC.

The chain has TRBV10-2 and TRBJ2-4, with 7 bases that match TRBD1. Germline CDR1 is WSHSY and CDR2 is SAAADI. Trimming cost V 2 bases and J 4 bases; bases outside gene matches: 2. CDR3 length equals 14 residues. The CDR3 region has the DNA TGCGCCAGCAGTGAGGCAGGGGGAAAAAACATTCAGTACTTC. It specifies CASSEAGGKNIQYF.

This rearrangement joins TRBV12-3 or TRBV12-4 to TRBJ2-2; tentatively, D is TRBD2 (5 bases). The CDR3 loop spans 12 amino acids. V was trimmed by 7 bases and J by 4 bases, leaving 7 bases between them. The CDR3 here is CASIEGTGELFF. CDR3 nucleotide sequence: TGTGCCAGCATTGAGGGCACCGGGGAGCTGTTTTTT.

This chain uses TRBV30 with TRBJ1-6; maybe TRBD1 (6 bases). The CDR3 is made up of 15 amino acids. Trimming pared 3 bases from V and 6 bases from J, leaving 15 bases between. The germline V gene has CDR1 GTSNPN and CDR2 SVGIG (reference sequence). CDR3 in DNA: TGTGCCTGGAGGTTGATGACAGGCGTTAATTCACCCCTCCACTTT. It specifies CAWRLMTGVNSPLHF.

The chain combines TRBV30 with TRBJ2-2; tentatively, D is TRBD2 (6 bases). This CDR3 spans 14 amino acids. Trimming took off 2 bases at V and 1 base at J, with 8 bases between the two ends. Germline CDR1 and CDR2: GTSNPN and SVGIG (reference sequence). CDR3 sequence reads: CAWSMGGNTGELFF. CDR3 DNA: TGTGCCTGGAGTATGGGAGGGAACACCGGGGAGCTGTTTTTT.

This sequence joins TRBV5-1 and TRBJ2-7; TRBD2 agrees at 8 bases. Germline-derived CDR1 and CDR2 are SGHRS and YFSETQ. The CDR3 sequence is 13 residues long. J was trimmed by 2 bases and V by 7 bases; bases with no gene match: 5. The DNA of the CDR3 is TGCGCCAGCCCCCCGCGGGGGGCCTACGAGCAGTACTTC. Its protein product is CASPPRGAYEQYF.

The chain recombines TRBV28 with TRBJ2-7, with TRBD2 identical over 9 bases. Germline CDR1 and CDR2: MDHEN and SYDVKM. J lost 1 base, V lost 7 bases, and 5 bases had no gene match. The CDR3 runs 14 residues. The CDR3: CASTPSGTSYEQYF. For the CDR3, the DNA is TGTGCCAGCACCCCTAGCGGGACGTCCTACGAGCAGTACTTC.

This sequence joins TRBV7-6 and TRBJ1-1; D is unresolved. Germline CDR1 reads SGHVS; CDR2 reads FNYEAQ. This CDR3 spans 14 amino acids. Trimming shortened V by 5 bases and J by 2 bases, and 12 bases separated the two germline ends. The CDR3 DNA is TGTGCCAGCAGCCAAGCTCCCGGTAACACTGAAGCTTTCTTT. Amino acid sequence: CASSQAPGNTEAFF.

The chain has TRBV5-5 and TRBJ1-1; D uncertain. Trimming took 0 bases from V and 1 from J, leaving 4 bases between them. The CDR3 is 13 residues long. Germline V lookup: CDR1 SGHKS, CDR2 YYEKEE (reference sequence). CDR3 nucleotide sequence: TGTGCCAGCAGCTTGGGCGGGAACACTGAAGCTTTCTTT. It is translated as CASSLGGNTEAFF.

The chain employs TRBV24-1 and TRBJ1-5; D is possibly TRBD1 (6 bases). Trimming pared 6 bases from V and 2 bases from J, leaving 13 bases between. Germline CDR1 and CDR2: KGHDR and SFDVKD. This CDR3 contains 15 residues. The CDR3, as DNA: TGTGCCACCAGTACAGGGAGGGGGGGCAATCAGCCCCAGCATTTT. This gives the protein CATSTGRGGNQPQHF.

The chain employs TRBV5-1 and TRBJ1-2; TRBD1 might be the D (5 bases). V was pared by 1 base and J by 4 bases, with 14 bases between. In germline, CDR1 is SGHRS, CDR2 YFSETQ. This CDR3 is built from 15 residues. CDR3 loop: CASSLTGYDPYGYTF. The CDR3, as DNA: TGCGCCAGCAGCTTGACAGGCTACGACCCCTATGGCTACACCTTC. Looking up the rest from reference TRBV5-1 and TRBJ1-2 gives the full variable domain: KAGVTQTPRYLIKTRGQQVTLSCSPISGHRSVSWYQQTPGQGLQFLFEYFSETQRNKGNFPGRFSGRQFSNSRSEMNVSTLELGDSALYLCASSLTGYDPYGYTFGSGTRLTVV.

The rearrangement links TRBV7-3 to TRBJ1-1, with unresolved D. V was trimmed by 4 bases and J by 8 bases, leaving 11 bases between them. The germline V gene encodes CDR1 SGHTA and CDR2 FQGTGA. This CDR3 has 12 residues. The CDR3, as DNA: TGTGCCAGCAGCTCGGATGGCGGGGAAGCTTTCTTT. Protein product: CASSSDGGEAFF. The whole variable domain, remainder taken from reference TRBV7-3 and TRBJ1-1, is GAGVSQTPSNKVTEKGKYVELRCDPISGHTALYWYRQSLGQGPEFLIYFQGTGAADDSGLPNDRFFAVRPEGSVSTLKIQRTERGDSAVYLCASSSDGGEAFFGQGTRLTVV.

This clone has a single count. One junction end does not reproduce the germline sequence, and a read error may be involved. The chain links TRBV12-3 or TRBV12-4 to TRBJ2-3, with a tentative D call TRBD1 (6 bases). CDR3 size: 13 residues. CDR3 bases: TGTGCCAGCAGTCCCCGGACAGCTGGACCTCCGATTTTT. Protein sequence: CASSPRTAGPPIF.

V and J are TRBV30 and TRBJ1-5; D is ambiguous. CDR1 GTSNPN and CDR2 SVGIG come from the germline V gene (reference sequence). The CDR3 is 13 residues long. Between the trimmed V and J ends, which lost 2 bases and 4 bases, there was a span of 9 bases. The CDR3 sequence: CAWSPSVNQPQHF. The CDR3 DNA follows: TGTGCCTGGAGTCCATCGGTAAATCAGCCCCAGCATTTT. Full variable domain (remainder filled in from reference TRBV30 and TRBJ1-5): SQTIHQWPATLVQPVGSPLSLECTVEGTSNPNLYWYRQAAGRGLQLLFYSVGIGQISSEVPQNLSASRPQDRQFILSSKKLLLSDSGFYLCAWSPSVNQPQHFGDGTRLSIL.

The genes are TRBV7-9 and TRBJ2-1; 12 bases map to TRBD2. CDR1 and CDR2 from the germline V gene are SEHNR and FQNEAQ (reference sequence). The V and J ends lost 5 bases and 9 bases, in that order; junction bases with no gene match: 11. This CDR3 comprises 16 residues. CDR3 DNA: TGTGCCAGCAGCCACTCCGCTAGCGGGAGGGTGGGTGAGCAGTTCTTC. It yields the protein CASSHSASGRVGEQFF.

The V gene is TRBV7-8, the J gene TRBJ2-3, with TRBD1 identical over 8 bases. The V gene's germline CDR1 is SGHVS and CDR2 FQNEAQ. The CDR3 contains 15 residues. Germline trimming cut 7 bases from V and 4 bases from J; bases unmatched to any gene: 10. DNA for the CDR3: TGTGCCAGCACTCAAGAGTGGACAGGGCCAGATACGCAGTATTTT. Protein: CASTQEWTGPDTQYF.

The chain recombines TRBV5-1 with TRBJ1-5; TRBD1 matches 7 bases. The CDR3 sequence is 14 residues long. Trimming cost V 4 bases and J 3 bases; bases outside gene matches: 4. CDR1 SGHRS and CDR2 YFSETQ come from the germline V gene. CDR3 nucleotide sequence: TGCGCCAGCAGCCCTGGACAGGACAATCAGCCCCAGCATTTT. Translated: CASSPGQDNQPQHF.

The chain combines TRBV6-1 with TRBJ1-2; no definite D call. The V end was cut by 1 base, the J end by 7 bases, with 7 bases between. Germline lookup yields CDR1 MNHNS and CDR2 SASEGT. The CDR3 loop spans 12 amino acids. The chain's CDR3 is CASSEVASGYTF. The CDR3 DNA reads TGTGCCAGCAGTGAAGTGGCTTCTGGCTACACCTTC.

The rearrangement links TRBV23-1 to TRBJ1-1; TRBD1 is a possible D gene (5 bases). TRBV23-1 qualifies as an ORF whose function is uncertain. The CDR3 spans 12 residues. V was pared by 8 bases and J by 5 bases, with 12 bases between. The CDR3 coding sequence is TGCGCCAGCCCTTATCGGGGGACTGAAGCTTTCTTT. This translates into CASPYRGTEAFF.

This chain links TRBV3-1 (or the pseudogene TRBV3-2) with TRBJ1-6; D gene ambiguous. V was pared by 3 bases and J by 5 bases, with 11 bases between. CDR3 length: 15 residues. From germline, CDR1 is LGHDT and CDR2 YNNKEL (reference sequence). The CDR3 DNA is TGTGCCAGCAGCCAGGGCCTCGTAAATAATTCACCCCTCCACTTT. Translated, it gives CASSQGLVNNSPLHF.

The V and J genes are TRBV28 and TRBJ1-1; D might be TRBD1 (5 bases). The CDR3 runs to 15 residues. Germline values: CDR1 MDHEN, CDR2 SYDVKM. V was cut by 4 bases and J by 5 bases, with 17 bases left in between. The CDR3 is CASSSSRGGRTEAFF. CDR3 nucleotide sequence: TGTGCCAGCAGTTCTTCTAGGGGAGGAAGAACTGAAGCTTTCTTT.

The chain links TRBV7-8 to TRBJ2-7, with 7 bases aligning to TRBD2. V lost 4 bases to trimming and J lost 3 bases; unmatched junction nucleotides: 9. Germline V gene data show CDR1 as SGHVS and CDR2 as FQNEAQ. This CDR3 has 15 amino acids. The CDR3: CASSSEGGIGYEQYF. CDR3 bases: TGTGCCAGCAGCTCTGAGGGAGGGATCGGCTACGAGCAGTACTTC.

The rearrangement joins TRBV5-8 to TRBJ2-7, with unresolved D. The CDR3 runs to 13 residues. V gave up 4 bases and J gave up 12 bases, with 20 bases separating them. CDR1 SGHTS and CDR2 YDEGEE come from the germline V gene. This chain's CDR3 is CASSVRTTTIGYV. CDR3 nucleotide sequence: TGTGCCAGCAGCGTCCGAACTACTACGATCGGGTACGTC.